A single sample is the source of the 9 T cell receptor beta chains below, sequenced in a study of radiation and T cells in renal cell carcinoma. TCRdb's table, derived via immunoSEQ multiplex PCR, lists solely in-frame clones and lacks some. The sample holds some 50,000 clones; roughly 80% are singletons and the top ten take under 35%. Noted time point: baseline pretreatment blood. Treatment noted: 15 Gy SBRT to primary tumor, nephrectomy 4 weeks later. Sample: blood, taken from a patient whose treatment included radiotherapy and nephrectomy. The receptor set was obtained from a woman between 70 and 85 years old with renal cell carcinoma.

This clone was recorded once. V and J are TRBV18 and TRBJ2-5; tentative D call: TRBD1 (5 bases). Germline V gene data show CDR1 as KGHSH and CDR2 as LQKENI. The CDR3 has 13 residues. V shed 2 bases and J shed 2 bases, with 6 bases lying between them. The CDR3 here is CASSPGQQETQYF. CDR3 sequence (DNA): TGTGCCAGCTCACCAGGACAACAAGAGACCCAGTACTTC.

The CDR3 spells CASSSSSAGGTEAFF. As DNA, the CDR3 is TGCGCCAGCAGCTCATCCTCGGCAGGGGGGACTGAAGCTTTCTTT. The genes are TRBV5-1 and TRBJ1-1; 7 bases match TRBD1. The V segment lost 3 bases and the J segment 5 bases; nucleotides outside the gene matches: 10. There are 15 residues in the CDR3. Germline values: CDR1 SGHRS, CDR2 YFSETQ.

The chain couples TRBV18 to TRBJ1-2, with 8 bases fitting TRBD1. In germline, CDR1 is KGHSH, CDR2 LQKENI. This CDR3 contains 13 residues. V dropped 0 bases and J dropped 14; count of bases not matched to a gene: 8. The CDR3 protein is CASSPPDRGVLTF. CDR3 sequence (DNA): TGTGCCAGCTCACCACCAGACAGGGGCGTTTTGACCTTC.

The chain is built from TRBV14 and TRBJ1-6, with 9 bases identical to TRBD1. The CDR3 loop spans 20 amino acids. Germline V lookup: CDR1 SGHDN, CDR2 FVKESK. Unmatched junction bases numbered 17, after V lost 4 bases and J lost 4 bases. Written as DNA, the CDR3 is TGTGCCAGCAGCCGGACCCCGGGACAGGGCATTGAAGTTTATAATTCACCCCTCCACTTT. Translated, it gives CASSRTPGQGIEVYNSPLHF.

This clone was recorded many times. The chain is built from TRBV7-9 and TRBJ2-7, with a weak D call TRBD1 (6 bases). Trimming removed 6 bases at V and 5 bases at J, with 8 bases between. The CDR3 covers 11 residues. The germline gives CDR1 SEHNR, CDR2 FQNEAQ (reference sequence). The DNA for the CDR3 is TGTGCCAGCAGTCCAGGGGACGAGCAGTACTTC. Translated: CASSPGDEQYF.

The rearrangement joins TRBV7-8 to TRBJ2-7; D uncertain. The V and J ends lost 3 bases and 6 bases respectively, with 9 bases between them. Per the germline V gene, CDR1 is SGHVS and CDR2 is FQNEAQ. The CDR3 totals 12 residues. The CDR3 protein is CASSFNSREQYF. CDR3 coding DNA: TGTGCCAGCAGCTTCAATAGCCGCGAGCAGTACTTC.

V usage is TRBV15 and J usage is TRBJ2-5; 7 bases are a match to TRBD2. CDR1 is LNHNV, CDR2 YYDKDF, per germline (reference sequence). The CDR3 extends over 17 amino acids. V trimming: 1 base; J trimming: 1 base; junction bases outside the gene matches: 9. CDR3: CATSRGVSGGFQETQYF. DNA for the CDR3: TGTGCCACCAGCAGAGGTGTGTCGGGGGGATTCCAAGAGACCCAGTACTTC.

The table lists this clone with a count of one. This sequence joins TRBV5-1 and TRBJ2-1, with TRBD2 matching over 7 bases. The CDR3 loop spans 13 amino acids. The V gene end was trimmed by 0 bases and the J gene end by 9 bases; junction bases not matched to a gene: 3. Germline V gives CDR1 SGHRS, CDR2 YFSETQ. The CDR3 bases are TGCGCCAGCAGCTTGGGACTAGCTTTTGAGCAGTTCTTC. Amino acids: CASSLGLAFEQFF.

The chain recombines TRBV27 with TRBJ1-2; maybe TRBD1 (5 bases). The V and J ends lost 2 bases and 7 bases respectively, with 17 bases between them. Germline assignment: CDR1 MNHEY and CDR2 SMNVEV (reference sequence). The CDR3 is made up of 15 amino acids. The CDR3 bases are TGTGCCAGCAGTTTAGATTGGGGTTTAAGGGGTGGCTACACCTTC. It specifies CASSLDWGLRGGYTF.